The 14 T cell receptor beta chains given below trace back to one sample, sequenced in a study of blood T cell repertoires in COVID-19. The table came from immunoSEQ multiplex PCR; TCRdb's copy has only in-frame clones and leaves some out. The data hold about 99,000 clones, with 70% to 85% observed a single time. Sample: peripheral blood. The receptors here all came from a woman aged 80 or over with active or convalescent COVID-19.

Remarks on this clone: This is likely a read error, given that the CDR3 carries no conserved phenylalanine or tryptophan at its end. No DNA is shown, since the ends of the CDR3 on it are uncertain; the CDR3 is the one TCRdb lists. The J gene is TRBJ2-7, the V gene TRBV6-1; TRBD2, the D gene given by the table, was not confirmed from the DNA. CDR1 is MNHNS and CDR2 is SASEGT in the germline V gene. Both ends counted, the CDR3 spans 10 residues. This chain's CDR3 is CASSEFQLVI.

The genes are TRBV3-1 (or the pseudogene TRBV3-2) and TRBJ2-7, with D tentatively TRBD2 (6 bases). CDR3 length: 15 amino acids. Germline CDR1 and CDR2: LGHDT and YNNKEL (reference sequence). With 0 bases removed from V and 7 bases from J, the gap between germline ends came to 16 bases. CDR3 in DNA: TGTGCCAGCAGCCAAGATGGGGCCGGGAGCATTGAGCAGTACTTC. This codes for CASSQDGAGSIEQYF.

V usage is TRBV6-6 and J usage is TRBJ1-3; 7 bases line up with TRBD1. The junction had 9 bases not matched to a gene; V was cut back by 6 bases and J by 1 base. The germline gives CDR1 MNHNY, CDR2 SVGAGI (reference sequence). The CDR3 consists of 16 residues. CDR3 sequence reads: CASRAGQPVSGNTIYF. The CDR3 bases are TGTGCCAGCAGGGCGGGACAGCCAGTATCTGGAAACACCATATATTTT.

The rearrangement joins TRBV15 to TRBJ1-1, with 9 bases lining up with TRBD1. V shed 3 bases and J 1 base; nucleotides not matched to a gene: 3. The CDR3 is made up of 15 amino acids. Germline CDR1 is LNHNV and CDR2 is YYDKDF (reference sequence). CDR3 region: CATSSRDRANTEAFF. The CDR3 DNA reads as TGTGCCACCAGCAGTCGGGACAGGGCGAACACTGAAGCTTTCTTT.

V is TRBV27 and J is TRBJ2-2, with TRBD1 matching 7 bases. CDR1 and CDR2 from the germline V gene are MNHEY and SMNVEV (reference sequence). Germline trimming cut 6 bases from V and 7 bases from J; bases unmatched to any gene: 17. This CDR3 is built from 17 residues. The CDR3 protein is CASRLTGPNGRGGELFF. The CDR3 nucleotides are TGTGCCAGCAGACTGACAGGGCCCAACGGTAGGGGCGGGGAGCTGTTTTTT.

This sequence joins TRBV7-8 and TRBJ1-1; possibly TRBD1 for D (6 bases). Per the germline V gene, CDR1 is SGHVS and CDR2 is FQNEAQ. The CDR3 consists of 15 residues. V was shortened by 2 bases and J by 2 bases, with 12 bases between the two germline ends. The CDR3 is CASSLLGQYNTEAFF. Written as DNA, the CDR3 is TGTGCCAGCAGCTTACTCGGACAGTACAACACTGAAGCTTTCTTT. Complete variable domain (other parts from reference TRBV7-8 and TRBJ1-1): GAGVSQSPRYKVAKRGQDVALRCDPISGHVSLFWYQQALGQGPEFLTYFQNEAQLDKSGLPSDRFFAERPEGSVSTLKIQRTQQEDSAVYLCASSLLGQYNTEAFFGQGTRLTVV.

The chain has TRBV27 and TRBJ2-1; maybe TRBD2 (5 bases). CDR1 MNHEY and CDR2 SMNVEV come from the germline V gene (reference sequence). The V end was cut by 5 bases, the J end by 5 bases, with 13 bases between. The CDR3 contains 14 residues. The chain's CDR3 is CASSLRRGNNEQFF. CDR3 sequence (DNA): TGTGCCAGCAGTCTTCGTCGAGGGAACAATGAGCAGTTCTTC.

The CDR3 DNA follows: TGTGCCAGCAGCCCTGCAGGACAGCCCCAGCATTTT. Translating it yields CASSPAGQPQHF. V gene TRBV12-3 or TRBV12-4 combines with J gene TRBJ1-5, with D unclear. This CDR3 region has 12 residues. Trimming removed 6 bases at V and 7 bases at J, with 10 bases between.

The chain has TRBV19 and TRBJ2-1, with a tentative D call TRBD2 (6 bases). Germline V gene lookup returns CDR1 LNHDA and CDR2 SQIVND (reference sequence). This CDR3 comprises 16 residues. V lost 3 bases, J lost 4 bases, and 16 bases lay in between. CDR3 amino acids: CASSIRGRLSYNEQFF. The CDR3, as DNA: TGTGCCAGTAGTATCCGTGGGAGGCTTTCTTACAATGAGCAGTTCTTC.

This rearrangement joins TRBV6-4 to TRBJ2-1, with 9 positions matching TRBD2. The CDR3 is made up of 15 amino acids. Per the germline V gene, CDR1 is MRHNA and CDR2 is SNTAGT. Germline trimming cut 3 bases from V and 6 bases from J; bases unmatched to any gene: 6. CDR3 residues: CASSEGGRASNEQFF. The DNA for the CDR3 is TGTGCCAGCAGTGAAGGCGGGAGGGCCTCCAATGAGCAGTTCTTC.

The chain combines TRBV4-1 with TRBJ1-5; no clear D gene. CDR1 and CDR2 (germline): MGHRA, YSYEKL. V was shortened by 4 bases and J by 0 bases, with 22 bases between the two germline ends. This CDR3 has 19 residues. The CDR3 nucleotides read TGCGCCAGCAGCCCCTCGACGGAGCCCGGCCTATATAGCAATCAGCCCCAGCATTTT. Translating gives CASSPSTEPGLYSNQPQHF.

The gene calls are TRBV7-3 and TRBJ2-3, with 10 positions matching TRBD2. This CDR3 spans 15 amino acids. V shed 2 bases and J 2 bases; nucleotides not matched to a gene: 1. The germline V gene has CDR1 SGHTA and CDR2 FQGTGA. The CDR3 loop is CASSLLAGDTDTQYF. The DNA of the CDR3 is TGTGCCAGCAGCTTACTAGCGGGAGACACAGATACGCAGTATTTT.

The CDR3 reads CASRMDRSGGYTF. Written as DNA, the CDR3 is TGTGCCAGCAGGATGGACAGATCCGGCGGCTACACCTTC. J is TRBJ1-2 and V is TRBV2; perhaps TRBD1 as D (6 bases). The germline gives CDR1 SNHLY, CDR2 FYNNEI. V was cut by 6 bases and J by 8 bases, with 16 bases left in between. The CDR3 loop spans 13 amino acids.

The V call is TRBV29-1, the J call TRBJ1-1, with D perhaps TRBD1 (5 bases). Trimming took off 3 bases at V and 8 bases at J, with 10 bases between the two ends. This CDR3 has 11 amino acids. CDR1 and CDR2 from the germline V gene are SQVTM and ANQGSEA. The CDR3 DNA follows: TGCAGCGTTGATCAGGGCAGAGAAGCTTTCTTT. Protein: CSVDQGREAFF.